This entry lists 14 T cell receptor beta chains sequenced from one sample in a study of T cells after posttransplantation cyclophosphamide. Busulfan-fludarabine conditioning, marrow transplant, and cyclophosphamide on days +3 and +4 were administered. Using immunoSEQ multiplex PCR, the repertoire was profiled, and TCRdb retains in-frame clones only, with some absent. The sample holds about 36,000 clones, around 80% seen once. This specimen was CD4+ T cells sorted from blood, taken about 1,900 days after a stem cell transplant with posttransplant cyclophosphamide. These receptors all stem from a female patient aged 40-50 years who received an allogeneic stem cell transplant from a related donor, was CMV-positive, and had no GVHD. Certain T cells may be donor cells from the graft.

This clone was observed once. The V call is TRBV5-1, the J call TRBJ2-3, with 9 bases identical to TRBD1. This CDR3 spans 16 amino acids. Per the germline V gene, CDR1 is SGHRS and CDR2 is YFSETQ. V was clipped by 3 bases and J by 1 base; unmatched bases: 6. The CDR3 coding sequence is TGCGCCAGCAGCTCACAGGGGGCGCGGGGCACAGATACGCAGTATTTT. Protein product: CASSSQGARGTDTQYF.

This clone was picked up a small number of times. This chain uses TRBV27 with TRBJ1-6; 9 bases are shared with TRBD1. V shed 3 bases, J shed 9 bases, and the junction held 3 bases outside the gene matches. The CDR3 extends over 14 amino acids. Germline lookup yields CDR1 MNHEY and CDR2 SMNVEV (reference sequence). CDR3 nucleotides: TGTGCCAGCAGTTTCGGGACAGGGATTTCACCCCTCCACTTT. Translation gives CASSFGTGISPLHF.

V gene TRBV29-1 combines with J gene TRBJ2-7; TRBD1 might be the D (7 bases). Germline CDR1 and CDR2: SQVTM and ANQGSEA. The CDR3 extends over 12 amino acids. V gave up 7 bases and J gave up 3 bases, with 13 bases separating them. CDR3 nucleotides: TGCAGCGCCGCGGGACAGCACTACGAGCAGTACTTC. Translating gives CSAAGQHYEQYF.

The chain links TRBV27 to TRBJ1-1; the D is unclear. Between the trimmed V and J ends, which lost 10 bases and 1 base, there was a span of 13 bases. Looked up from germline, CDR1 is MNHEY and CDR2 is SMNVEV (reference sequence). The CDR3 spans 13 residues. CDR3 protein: CATRNRQNTEAFF. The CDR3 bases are TGTGCCACCCGTAACAGACAGAACACTGAAGCTTTCTTT.

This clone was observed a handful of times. In DNA, the CDR3 is TGCGCCAGCAGCTTGGCGACAGGGGGTGGGAACACTGAAGCTTTCTTT. Its protein product is CASSLATGGGNTEAFF. V usage is TRBV5-1 and J usage is TRBJ1-1; 9 bases map to TRBD1. Unmatched junction bases numbered 4, after V lost 0 bases and J lost 1 base. The CDR3 is made up of 16 amino acids. Germline loops: CDR1 SGHRS, CDR2 YFSETQ.

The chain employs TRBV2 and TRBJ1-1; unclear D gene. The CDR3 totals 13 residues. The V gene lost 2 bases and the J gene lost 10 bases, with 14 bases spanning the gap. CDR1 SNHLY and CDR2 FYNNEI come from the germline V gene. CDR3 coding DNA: TGTGCCAGCAGTGAAAGAACCCTCGGCGGAGCTTTCTTT. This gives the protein CASSERTLGGAFF.

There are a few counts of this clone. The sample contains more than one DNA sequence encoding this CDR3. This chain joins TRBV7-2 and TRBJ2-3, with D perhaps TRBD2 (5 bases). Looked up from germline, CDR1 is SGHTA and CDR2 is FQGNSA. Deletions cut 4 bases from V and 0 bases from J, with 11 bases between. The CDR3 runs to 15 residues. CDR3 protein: CASSSRRTSTDTQYF. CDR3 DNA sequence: TGTGCCAGCAGCTCCCGACGGACTAGCACAGATACGCAGTATTTT. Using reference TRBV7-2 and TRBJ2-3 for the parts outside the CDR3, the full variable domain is GAGVSQSPSNKVTEKGKDVELRCDPISGHTALYWYRQSLGQGLEFLIYFQGNSAPDKSGLPSDRFSAERTGGSVSTLTIQRTQQEDSAVYLCASSSRRTSTDTQYFGPGTRLTVL.

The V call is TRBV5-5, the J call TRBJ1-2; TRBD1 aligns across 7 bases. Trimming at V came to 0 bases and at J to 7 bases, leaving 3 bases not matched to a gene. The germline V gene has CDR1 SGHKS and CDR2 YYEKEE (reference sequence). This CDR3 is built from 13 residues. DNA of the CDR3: TGTGCCAGCAGCTTGGGAGGGGGCGGTGGCTACACCTTC. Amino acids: CASSLGGGGGYTF.

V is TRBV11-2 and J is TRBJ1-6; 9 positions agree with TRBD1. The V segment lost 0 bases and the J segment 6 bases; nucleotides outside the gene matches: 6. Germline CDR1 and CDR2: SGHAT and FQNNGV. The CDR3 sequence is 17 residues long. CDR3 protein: CASSLDAGTGINSPLHF. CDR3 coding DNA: TGTGCCAGCAGCTTAGATGCCGGGACAGGGATTAATTCACCCCTCCACTTT.

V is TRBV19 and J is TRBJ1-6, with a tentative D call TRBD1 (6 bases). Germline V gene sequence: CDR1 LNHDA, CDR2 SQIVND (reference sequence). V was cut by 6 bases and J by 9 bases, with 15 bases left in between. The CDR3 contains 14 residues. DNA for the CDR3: TGTGCCAGTAGAGAAACAGGGTCCGGTTCACCCCTCCACTTT. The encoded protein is CASRETGSGSPLHF.

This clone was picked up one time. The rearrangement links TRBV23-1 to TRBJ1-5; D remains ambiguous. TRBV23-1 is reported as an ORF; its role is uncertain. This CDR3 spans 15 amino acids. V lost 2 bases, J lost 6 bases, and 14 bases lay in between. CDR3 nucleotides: TGCGCCAGCAGTCAAATGAGGCCCCGGGTTCAGCCCCAGCATTTT. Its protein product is CASSQMRPRVQPQHF.

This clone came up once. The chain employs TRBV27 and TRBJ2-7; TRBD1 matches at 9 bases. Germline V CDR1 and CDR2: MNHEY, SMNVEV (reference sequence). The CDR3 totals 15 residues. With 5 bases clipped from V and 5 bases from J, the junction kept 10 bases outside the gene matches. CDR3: CASSAPGQGLDEQYF. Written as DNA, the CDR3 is TGTGCCAGCAGTGCACCGGGACAGGGCCTAGACGAGCAGTACTTC.

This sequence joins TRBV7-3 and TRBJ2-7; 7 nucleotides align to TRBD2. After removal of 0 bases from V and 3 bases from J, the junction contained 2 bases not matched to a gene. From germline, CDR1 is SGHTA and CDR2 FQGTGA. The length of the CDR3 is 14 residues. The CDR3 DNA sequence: TGTGCCAGCAGCTTAACTGGGGGGGGCTACGAGCAGTACTTC. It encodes CASSLTGGGYEQYF.

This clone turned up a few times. The DNA for the CDR3 is TGTGCCAGCAGCAGCTTACGCACAGGGCGGACCGGGGAGCTGTTTTTT. It encodes CASSSLRTGRTGELFF. The V and J genes are TRBV11-2 and TRBJ2-2; the D gene is possibly TRBD1 (6 bases). Trimming removed 5 bases at V and 5 bases at J, with 18 bases between. The CDR3 totals 16 residues. Per the germline V gene, CDR1 is SGHAT and CDR2 is FQNNGV.